The next 3 T cell receptor beta chains were all read from a single sample in a study of T cell changes during pregnancy in multiple sclerosis. The protocol was immunoSEQ multiplex PCR, while the TCRdb copy is restricted to in-frame clones and leaves out a portion. The repertoire consists of under 95,000 clones, with 91% occurring once and the leading ten covering around 1.7%. The sample in question was peripheral blood, obtained after pregnancy. The receptors were gathered from a female donor in good health, enrolled as a control in a pregnancy study.

V is TRBV6-6 and J is TRBJ2-3; D unresolved. Germline-derived CDR1 and CDR2 are MNHNY and SVGAGI (reference sequence). CDR3 length equals 15 residues. The V end lost 2 bases, the J end lost 4 bases, and 13 bases lay between the germline ends. CDR3 in amino acids: CASSYSWANPDTQYF. CDR3 sequence (DNA): TGTGCCAGCAGTTACAGCTGGGCCAACCCAGATACGCAGTATTTT.

V gene TRBV28 combines with J gene TRBJ1-2; unclear D gene. The germline V gene encodes CDR1 MDHEN and CDR2 SYDVKM. Trimming removed 3 bases at V and 2 bases at J, with 13 bases between. The CDR3 spans 15 residues. CDR3 amino acids: CASSFVFGVNYGYTF. The CDR3 DNA is TGTGCCAGCAGTTTCGTATTCGGAGTCAACTATGGCTACACCTTC.

The CDR3 region is CASSQVLGNEQYF. CDR3 DNA: TGCGCCAGCAGCCAAGTACTCGGGAACGAGCAGTACTTC. The rearrangement links TRBV4-3 to TRBJ2-7, with D tentatively TRBD2 (5 bases). Germline CDR1 LGHNA, CDR2 YSLEER. The V end lost 1 base, the J end lost 5 bases, and 9 bases lay between the germline ends. CDR3 length equals 13 residues.